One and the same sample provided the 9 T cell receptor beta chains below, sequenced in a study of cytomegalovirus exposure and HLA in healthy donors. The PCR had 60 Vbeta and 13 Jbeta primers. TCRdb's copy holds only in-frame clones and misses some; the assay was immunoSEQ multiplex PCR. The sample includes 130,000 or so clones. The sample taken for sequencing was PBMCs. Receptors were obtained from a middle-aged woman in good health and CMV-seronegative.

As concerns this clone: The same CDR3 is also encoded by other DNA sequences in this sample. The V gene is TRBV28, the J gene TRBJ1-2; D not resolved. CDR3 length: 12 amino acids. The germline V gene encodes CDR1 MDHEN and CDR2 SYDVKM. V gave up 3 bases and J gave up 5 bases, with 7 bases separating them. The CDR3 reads CASSFSGYGYTF. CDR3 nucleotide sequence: TGTGCCAGCAGTTTTTCCGGGTATGGCTACACCTTC.

CDR3 sequence: CASSLGPDRASPLHF. The DNA of the CDR3 is TGCGCCAGCAGCTTGGGGCCGGACAGGGCTTCACCCCTCCACTTT. The chain combines TRBV5-1 with TRBJ1-6; 8 nucleotides align to TRBD1. Germline loops: CDR1 SGHRS, CDR2 YFSETQ. The CDR3 is 15 amino acids. V lost 0 bases, J lost 9 bases, and 5 bases stayed unmatched.

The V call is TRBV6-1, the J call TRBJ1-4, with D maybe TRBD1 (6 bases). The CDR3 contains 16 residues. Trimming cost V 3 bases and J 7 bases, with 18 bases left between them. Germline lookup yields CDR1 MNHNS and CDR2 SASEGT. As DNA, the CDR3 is TGTGCCAGCAGTGATCATTTAGTGGGGGCAAGTGAAAAACTGTTTTTT. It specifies CASSDHLVGASEKLFF.

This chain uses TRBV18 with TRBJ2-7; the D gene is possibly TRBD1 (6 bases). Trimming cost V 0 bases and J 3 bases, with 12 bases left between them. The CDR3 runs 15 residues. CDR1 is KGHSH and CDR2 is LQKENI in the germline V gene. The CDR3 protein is CASSPPSRDNYEQYF. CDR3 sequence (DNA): TGTGCCAGCTCACCACCATCCAGGGACAACTACGAGCAGTACTTC.

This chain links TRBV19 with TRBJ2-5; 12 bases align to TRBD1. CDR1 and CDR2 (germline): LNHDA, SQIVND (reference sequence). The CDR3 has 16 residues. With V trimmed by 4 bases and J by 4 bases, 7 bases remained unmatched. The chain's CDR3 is CASSSPGQGAGETQYF. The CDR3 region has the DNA TGTGCCAGTAGTAGTCCGGGACAGGGGGCGGGAGAGACCCAGTACTTC.

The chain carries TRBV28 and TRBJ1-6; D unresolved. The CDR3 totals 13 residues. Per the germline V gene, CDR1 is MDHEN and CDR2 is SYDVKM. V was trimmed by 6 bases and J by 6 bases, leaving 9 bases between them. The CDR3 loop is CASRTGSNSPLHF. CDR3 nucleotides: TGTGCCAGCAGAACCGGGAGTAATTCACCCCTCCACTTT.

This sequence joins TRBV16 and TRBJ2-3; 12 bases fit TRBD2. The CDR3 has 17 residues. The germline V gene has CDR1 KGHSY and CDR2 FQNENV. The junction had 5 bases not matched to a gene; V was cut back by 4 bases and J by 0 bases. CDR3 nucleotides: TGTGCCAGCAGCCCCACAGGACTAGCGGGGAGCACAGATACGCAGTATTTT. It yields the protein CASSPTGLAGSTDTQYF.

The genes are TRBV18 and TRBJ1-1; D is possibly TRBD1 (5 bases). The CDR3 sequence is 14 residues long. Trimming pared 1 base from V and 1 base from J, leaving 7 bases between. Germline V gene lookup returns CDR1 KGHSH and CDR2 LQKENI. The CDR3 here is CASSPLTENTEAFF. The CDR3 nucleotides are TGTGCCAGCTCACCACTGACAGAGAACACTGAAGCTTTCTTT. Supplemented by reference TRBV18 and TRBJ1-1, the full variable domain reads NAGVMQNPRHLVRRRGQEARLRCSPMKGHSHVYWYRQLPEEGLKFMVYLQKENIIDESGMPKERFSAEFPKEGPSILRIQQVVRGDSAAYFCASSPLTENTEAFFGQGTRLTVV.

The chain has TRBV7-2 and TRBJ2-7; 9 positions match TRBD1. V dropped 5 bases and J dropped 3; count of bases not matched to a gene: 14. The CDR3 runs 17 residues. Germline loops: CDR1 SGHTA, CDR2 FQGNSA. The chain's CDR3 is CASSQDSGTGNDYEQYV. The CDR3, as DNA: TGTGCCAGCAGCCAGGATTCGGGGACAGGGAACGACTACGAGCAGTACGTC.